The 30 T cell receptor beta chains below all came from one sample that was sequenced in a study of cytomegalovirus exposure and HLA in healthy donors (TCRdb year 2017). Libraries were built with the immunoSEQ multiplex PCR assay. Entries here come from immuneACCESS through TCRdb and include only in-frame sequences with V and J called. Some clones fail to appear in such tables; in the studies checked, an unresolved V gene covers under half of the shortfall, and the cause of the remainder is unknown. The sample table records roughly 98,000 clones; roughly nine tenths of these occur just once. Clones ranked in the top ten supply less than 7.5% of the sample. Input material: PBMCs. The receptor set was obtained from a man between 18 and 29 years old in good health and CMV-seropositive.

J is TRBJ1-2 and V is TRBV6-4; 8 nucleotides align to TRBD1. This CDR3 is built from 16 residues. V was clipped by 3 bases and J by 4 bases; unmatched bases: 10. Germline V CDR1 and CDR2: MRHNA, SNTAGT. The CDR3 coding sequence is TGTGCCAGCAGTGAGCAGACAGGGGCGGGAGCCTATGGCTACACCTTC. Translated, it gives CASSEQTGAGAYGYTF.

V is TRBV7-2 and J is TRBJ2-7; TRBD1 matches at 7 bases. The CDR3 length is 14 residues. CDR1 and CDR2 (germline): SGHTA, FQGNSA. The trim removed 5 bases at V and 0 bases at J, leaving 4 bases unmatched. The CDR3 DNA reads TGTGCCAGCAGCAAAGGGGACAGCTCCTACGAGCAGTACTTC. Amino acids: CASSKGDSSYEQYF.

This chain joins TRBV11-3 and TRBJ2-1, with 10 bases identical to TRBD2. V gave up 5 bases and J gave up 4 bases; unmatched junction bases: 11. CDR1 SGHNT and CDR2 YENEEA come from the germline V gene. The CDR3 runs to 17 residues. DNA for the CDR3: TGTGCCAGCAGCCTTGTGCGTACTAGCGGGACTTACAATGAGCAGTTCTTC. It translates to CASSLVRTSGTYNEQFF.

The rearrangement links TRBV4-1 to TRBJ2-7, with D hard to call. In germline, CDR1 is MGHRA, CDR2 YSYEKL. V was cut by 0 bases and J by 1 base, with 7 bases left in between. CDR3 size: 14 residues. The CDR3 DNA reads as TGCGCCAGCAGCCAAGATAGAGATTCCTACGAGCAGTACTTC. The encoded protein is CASSQDRDSYEQYF.

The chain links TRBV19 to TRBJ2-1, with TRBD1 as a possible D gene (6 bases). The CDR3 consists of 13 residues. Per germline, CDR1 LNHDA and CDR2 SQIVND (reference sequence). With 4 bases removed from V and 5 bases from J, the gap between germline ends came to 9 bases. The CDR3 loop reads CASSTTGNNEQFF. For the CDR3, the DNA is TGTGCCAGTAGTACGACAGGAAACAATGAGCAGTTCTTC. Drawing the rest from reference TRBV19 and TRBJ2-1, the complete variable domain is DGGITQSPKYLFRKEGQNVTLSCEQNLNHDAMYWYRQDPGQGLRLIYYSQIVNDFQKGDIAEGYSVSREKKESFPLTVTSAQKNPTAFYLCASSTTGNNEQFFGPGTRLTVL.

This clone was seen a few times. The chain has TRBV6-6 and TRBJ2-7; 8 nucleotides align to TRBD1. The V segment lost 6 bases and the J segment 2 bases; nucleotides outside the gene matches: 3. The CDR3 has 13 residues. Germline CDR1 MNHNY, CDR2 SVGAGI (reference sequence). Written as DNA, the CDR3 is TGTGCCAGCAGCTGGGACAGGACCTACGAGCAGTACTTC. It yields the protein CASSWDRTYEQYF.

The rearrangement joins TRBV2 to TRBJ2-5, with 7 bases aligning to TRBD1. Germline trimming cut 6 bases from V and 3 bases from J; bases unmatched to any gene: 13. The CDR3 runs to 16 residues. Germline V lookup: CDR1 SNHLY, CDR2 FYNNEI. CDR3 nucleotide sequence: TGTGCCAGCAGCGGAATACCGGGACAGAGAGAAGAGACCCAGTACTTC. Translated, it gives CASSGIPGQREETQYF.

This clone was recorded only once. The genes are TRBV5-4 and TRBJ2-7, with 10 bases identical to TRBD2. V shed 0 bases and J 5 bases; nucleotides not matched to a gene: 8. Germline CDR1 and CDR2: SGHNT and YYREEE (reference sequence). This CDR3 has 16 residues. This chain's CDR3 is CASSLGLAGGLDEQYF. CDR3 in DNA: TGTGCCAGCAGCTTGGGACTAGCGGGTGGACTGGACGAGCAGTACTTC. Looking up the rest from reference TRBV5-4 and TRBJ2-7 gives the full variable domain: ETGVTQSPTHLIKTRGQQVTLRCSSQSGHNTVSWYQQALGQGPQFIFQYYREEENGRGNFPPRFSGLQFPNYSSELNVNALELDDSALYLCASSLGLAGGLDEQYFGPGTRLTVT.

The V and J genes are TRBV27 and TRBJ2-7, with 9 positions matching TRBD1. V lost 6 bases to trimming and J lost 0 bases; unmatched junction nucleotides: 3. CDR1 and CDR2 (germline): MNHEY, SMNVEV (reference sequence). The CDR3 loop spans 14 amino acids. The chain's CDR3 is CASRGQGDSYEQYF. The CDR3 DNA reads TGTGCCAGCAGGGGACAGGGTGACTCCTACGAGCAGTACTTC.

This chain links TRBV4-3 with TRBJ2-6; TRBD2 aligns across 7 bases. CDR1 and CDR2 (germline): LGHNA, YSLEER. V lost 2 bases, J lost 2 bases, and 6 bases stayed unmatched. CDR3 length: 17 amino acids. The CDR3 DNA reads TGCGCCAGCAGCCAAACCCCCAGCGGGACTGGGGCCAACGTCCTGACTTTC. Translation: CASSQTPSGTGANVLTF.

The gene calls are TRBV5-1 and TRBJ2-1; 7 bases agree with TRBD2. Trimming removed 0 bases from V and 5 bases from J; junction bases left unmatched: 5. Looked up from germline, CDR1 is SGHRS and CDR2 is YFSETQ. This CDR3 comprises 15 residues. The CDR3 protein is CASSLALARNNEQFF. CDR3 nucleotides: TGCGCCAGCAGCTTGGCACTAGCGAGAAACAATGAGCAGTTCTTC.

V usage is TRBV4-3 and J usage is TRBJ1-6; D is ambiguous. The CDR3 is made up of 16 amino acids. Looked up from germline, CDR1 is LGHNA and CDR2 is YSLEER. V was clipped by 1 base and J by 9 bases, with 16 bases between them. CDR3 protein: CASSQVGGSASSPLHF. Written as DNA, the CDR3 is TGCGCCAGCAGCCAAGTTGGTGGCAGCGCGAGTTCACCCCTCCACTTT.

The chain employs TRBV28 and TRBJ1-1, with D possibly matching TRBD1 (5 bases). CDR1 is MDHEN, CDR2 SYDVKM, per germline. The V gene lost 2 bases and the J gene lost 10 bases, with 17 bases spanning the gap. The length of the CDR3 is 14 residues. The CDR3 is CASSLGGWGVRAFF. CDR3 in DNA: TGTGCCAGCAGTTTAGGAGGGTGGGGCGTCAGAGCTTTCTTT. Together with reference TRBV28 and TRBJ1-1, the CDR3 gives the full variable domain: DVKVTQSSRYLVKRTGEKVFLECVQDMDHENMFWYRQDPGLGLRLIYFSYDVKMKEKGDIPEGYSVSREKKERFSLILESASTNQTSMYLCASSLGGWGVRAFFGQGTRLTVV.

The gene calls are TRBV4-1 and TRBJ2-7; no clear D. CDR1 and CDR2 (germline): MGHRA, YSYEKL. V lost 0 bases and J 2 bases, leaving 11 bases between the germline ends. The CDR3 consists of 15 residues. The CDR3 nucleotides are TGCGCCAGCAGCCAAGACTCCGGAGTCCCCTACGAGCAGTACTTC. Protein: CASSQDSGVPYEQYF.

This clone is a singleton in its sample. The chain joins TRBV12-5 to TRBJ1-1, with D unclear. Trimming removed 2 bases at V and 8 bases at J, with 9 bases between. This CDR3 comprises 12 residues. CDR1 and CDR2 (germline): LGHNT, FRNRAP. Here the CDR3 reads CASGLYGMEAFF. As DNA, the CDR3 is TGTGCTAGTGGTTTGTACGGGATGGAAGCTTTCTTT.

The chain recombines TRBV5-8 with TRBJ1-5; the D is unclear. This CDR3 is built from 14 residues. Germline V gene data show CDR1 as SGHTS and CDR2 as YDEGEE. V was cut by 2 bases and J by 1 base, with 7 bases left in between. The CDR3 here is CASSLRWSNQPQHF. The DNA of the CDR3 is TGTGCCAGCAGCTTACGGTGGAGCAATCAGCCCCAGCATTTT.

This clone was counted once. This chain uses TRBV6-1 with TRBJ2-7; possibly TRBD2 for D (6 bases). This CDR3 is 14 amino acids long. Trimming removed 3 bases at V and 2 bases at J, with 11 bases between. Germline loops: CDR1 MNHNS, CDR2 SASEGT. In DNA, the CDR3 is TGTGCCAGCAGTGATGCGGGATATACCTACGAGCAGTACTTC. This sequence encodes CASSDAGYTYEQYF.

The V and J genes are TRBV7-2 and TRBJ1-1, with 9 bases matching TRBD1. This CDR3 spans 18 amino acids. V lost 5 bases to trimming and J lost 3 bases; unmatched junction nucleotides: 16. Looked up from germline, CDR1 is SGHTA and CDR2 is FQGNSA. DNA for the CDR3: TGTGCCAGCAGCCTCAGGGCCGGGACAGGGTCGTTGGACACTGAAGCTTTCTTT. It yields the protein CASSLRAGTGSLDTEAFF.

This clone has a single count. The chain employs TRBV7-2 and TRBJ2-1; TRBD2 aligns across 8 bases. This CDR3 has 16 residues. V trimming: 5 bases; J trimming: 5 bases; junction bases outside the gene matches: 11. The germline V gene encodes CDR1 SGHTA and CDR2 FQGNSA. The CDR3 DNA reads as TGTGCCAGCAGCCCATTACTAGCGGACGGAAACAATGAGCAGTTCTTC. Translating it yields CASSPLLADGNNEQFF.

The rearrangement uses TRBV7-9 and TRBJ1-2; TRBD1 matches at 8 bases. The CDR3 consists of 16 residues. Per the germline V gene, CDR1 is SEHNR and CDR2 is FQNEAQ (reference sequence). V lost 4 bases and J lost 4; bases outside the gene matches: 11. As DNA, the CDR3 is TGTGCCAGCAGCTCGGCGGCAGGGGGCGCGGTCTATGGCTACACCTTC. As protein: CASSSAAGGAVYGYTF.

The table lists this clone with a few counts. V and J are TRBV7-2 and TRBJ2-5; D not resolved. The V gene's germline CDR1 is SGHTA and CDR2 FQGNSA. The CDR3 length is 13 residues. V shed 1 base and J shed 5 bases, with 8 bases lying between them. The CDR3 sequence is CASSLVSEETQYF. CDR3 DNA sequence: TGTGCCAGCAGCTTAGTTTCTGAGGAGACCCAGTACTTC.

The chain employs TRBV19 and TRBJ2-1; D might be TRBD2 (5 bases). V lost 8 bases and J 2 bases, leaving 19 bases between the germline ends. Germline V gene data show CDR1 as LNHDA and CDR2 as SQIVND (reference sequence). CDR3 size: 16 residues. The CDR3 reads CASQTGGGIPYNEQFF. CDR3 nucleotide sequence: TGTGCCAGTCAAACCGGAGGAGGCATCCCCTACAATGAGCAGTTCTTC.

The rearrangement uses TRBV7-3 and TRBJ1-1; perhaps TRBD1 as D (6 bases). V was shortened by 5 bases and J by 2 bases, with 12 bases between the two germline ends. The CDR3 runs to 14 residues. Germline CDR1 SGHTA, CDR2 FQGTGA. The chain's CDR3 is CASSPGASNTEAFF. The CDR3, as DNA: TGTGCCAGCAGCCCAGGGGCCTCTAACACTGAAGCTTTCTTT. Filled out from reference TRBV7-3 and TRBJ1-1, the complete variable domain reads GAGVSQTPSNKVTEKGKYVELRCDPISGHTALYWYRQSLGQGPEFLIYFQGTGAADDSGLPNDRFFAVRPEGSVSTLKIQRTERGDSAVYLCASSPGASNTEAFFGQGTRLTVV.

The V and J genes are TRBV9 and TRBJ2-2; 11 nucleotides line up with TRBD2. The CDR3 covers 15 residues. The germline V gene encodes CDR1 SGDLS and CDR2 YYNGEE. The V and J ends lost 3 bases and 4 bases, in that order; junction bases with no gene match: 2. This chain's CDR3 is CASSEGLAATGELFF. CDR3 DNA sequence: TGTGCCAGCAGCGAGGGACTAGCGGCCACCGGGGAGCTGTTTTTT.

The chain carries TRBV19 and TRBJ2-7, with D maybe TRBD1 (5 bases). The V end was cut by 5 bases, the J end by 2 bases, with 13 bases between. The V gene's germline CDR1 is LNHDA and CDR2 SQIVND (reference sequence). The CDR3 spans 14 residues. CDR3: CASSSAGWTYEQYF. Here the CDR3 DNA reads TGTGCCAGTAGTTCGGCAGGGTGGACCTACGAGCAGTACTTC.

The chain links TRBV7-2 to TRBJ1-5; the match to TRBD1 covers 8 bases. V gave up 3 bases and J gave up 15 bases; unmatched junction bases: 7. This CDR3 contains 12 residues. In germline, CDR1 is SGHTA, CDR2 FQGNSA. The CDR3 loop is CASSFSSDRVHF. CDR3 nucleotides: TGTGCCAGCAGCTTCTCTTCGGACAGGGTGCATTTT.

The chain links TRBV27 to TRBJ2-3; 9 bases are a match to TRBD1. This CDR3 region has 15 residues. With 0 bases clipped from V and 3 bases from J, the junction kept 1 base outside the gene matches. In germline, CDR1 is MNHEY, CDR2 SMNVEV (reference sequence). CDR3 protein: CASSLSGTGTDTQYF. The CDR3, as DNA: TGTGCCAGCAGTTTATCCGGGACAGGGACAGATACGCAGTATTTT.

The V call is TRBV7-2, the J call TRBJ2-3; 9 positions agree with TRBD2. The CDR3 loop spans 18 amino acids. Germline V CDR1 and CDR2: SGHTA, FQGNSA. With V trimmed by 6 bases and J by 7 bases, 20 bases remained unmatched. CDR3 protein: CASRTSSIAGERRNTQYF. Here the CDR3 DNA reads TGTGCCAGCAGGACGTCTTCAATAGCGGGAGAGAGACGGAATACGCAGTATTTT.

The CDR3 DNA reads TGTGCCAGCAGTGATTTAGCGGGCGCTAACACCTACGAGCAGTACTTC. Its translation is CASSDLAGANTYEQYF. The gene calls are TRBV6-1 and TRBJ2-7; 7 bases line up with TRBD2. Germline lookup yields CDR1 MNHNS and CDR2 SASEGT. V lost 3 bases and J lost 2; bases outside the gene matches: 10. The CDR3 is 16 residues long.

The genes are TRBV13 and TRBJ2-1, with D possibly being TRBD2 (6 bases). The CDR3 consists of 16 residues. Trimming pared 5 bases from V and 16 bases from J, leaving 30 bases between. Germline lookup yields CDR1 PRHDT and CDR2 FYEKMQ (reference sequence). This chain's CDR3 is CASSLTGLGFTTSYFF. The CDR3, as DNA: TGTGCCAGCAGCCTAACGGGACTGGGTTTTACTACGAGCTACTTCTTC. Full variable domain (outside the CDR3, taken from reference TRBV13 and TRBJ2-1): AAGVIQSPRHLIKEKRETATLKCYPIPRHDTVYWYQQGPGQDPQFLISFYEKMQSDKGSIPDRFSAQQFSDYHSELNMSSLELGDSALYFCASSLTGLGFTTSYFFGPGTRLTVL.